This TCR beta chain was sequenced for a study of response to subunit inactivated influenza vaccine. The CDR3 totals 16 residues. After removal of 3 bases from V and 0 bases from J, the junction contained 7 bases not matched to a gene. Germline values: CDR1 SGHRS, CDR2 YFSETQ. TCRdb re-called the RT-PCR reads through MiXCR, storing one row per CDR3 protein. The sample lists approximately 730,000 distinct CDR3 sequences; about 15% were seen once. This chain joins TRBV5-1 and TRBJ2-3, with 7 nucleotides matching TRBD1. The source is a man between 50 and 59 years old who received an inactivated influenza vaccine. The input for sequencing was PBMCs from blood, taken around 14 days before vaccination. CDR3 DNA: TGCGCCAGCAGCTGGACAGGTCAGGTTAGCACAGATACGCAGTATTTT. Encoded protein: CASSWTGQVSTDTQYF.